Presented here are 30 T cell receptor beta chains from one specimen sequenced in a study of PD-L1 blockade in urothelial cancer. This sample's time point: pretreatment peripheral blood. The protocol was immunoSEQ multiplex PCR, while the TCRdb copy is restricted to in-frame clones and leaves out a portion. The sample contains 40,000 or so clones, about nine tenths of which appear only once. The sequencing here drew on PBMCs, taken around atezolizumab (anti-PD-L1) treatment. The receptors here all came from a woman in her sixties or seventies with urothelial cancer.

This clone was recorded only once. The CDR3 loop reads CASSLDWVLAGVHSYNEQFF. For the CDR3, the DNA is TGTGCCAGCAGCTTAGATTGGGTACTAGCGGGAGTGCACTCCTACAATGAGCAGTTCTTC. The chain uses TRBV11-2 and TRBJ2-1, with 11 bases fitting TRBD2. The germline CDR1 and CDR2 sequences are SGHAT and FQNNGV. CDR3 length equals 20 residues. V was clipped by 0 bases and J by 0 bases; unmatched bases: 10.

The count of this clone is one. The chain is built from TRBV28 and TRBJ1-5; D perhaps matches TRBD1 (6 bases). The CDR3 is 16 amino acids. Trimming removed 1 base at V and 0 bases at J, with 10 bases between. Germline V gives CDR1 MDHEN, CDR2 SYDVKM. The CDR3 protein is CASSLFQGSSNQPQHF. CDR3 in DNA: TGTGCCAGCAGTTTATTCCAGGGGTCTAGCAATCAGCCCCAGCATTTT.

This clone came up once. This CDR3 is CASSEPGGKSYEQYF. The CDR3 DNA reads TGTGCCAGCAGTGAACCTGGCGGGAAGTCGTACGAGCAGTACTTC. The chain combines TRBV6-1 with TRBJ2-7, with D perhaps matching TRBD2 (6 bases). The V end lost 2 bases, the J end lost 4 bases, and 15 bases lay between the germline ends. This CDR3 has 15 amino acids. Germline V CDR1 and CDR2: MNHNS, SASEGT.

V gene TRBV4-1 combines with J gene TRBJ2-1, with 8 bases lining up with TRBD1. Germline CDR1 reads MGHRA; CDR2 reads YSYEKL. The trim removed 6 bases at V and 4 bases at J, leaving 8 bases unmatched. This CDR3 spans 15 amino acids. CDR3 loop: CASRPQGAEYNEQFF. CDR3 bases: TGCGCCAGCAGACCTCAGGGGGCGGAGTACAATGAGCAGTTCTTC.

The rearrangement joins TRBV4-3 to TRBJ2-6, with 11 bases identical to TRBD1. Germline CDR1 LGHNA, CDR2 YSLEER. Germline trimming cut 4 bases from V and 1 base from J; bases unmatched to any gene: 3. The CDR3 runs to 17 residues. The CDR3 DNA sequence: TGCGCCAGCAGCCGAGGACAGGGGGCGTCTGGGGCCAACGTCCTGACTTTC. Its protein is CASSRGQGASGANVLTF.

This clone turned up a few times. V usage is TRBV7-3 and J usage is TRBJ2-1; 8 nucleotides match TRBD1. There are 14 residues in the CDR3. Looked up from germline, CDR1 is SGHTA and CDR2 is FQGTGA. V lost 3 bases and J lost 3; bases outside the gene matches: 1. CDR3 bases: TGTGCCAGCAGCTTGGACAGGGTCTACAATGAGCAGTTCTTC. Protein product: CASSLDRVYNEQFF.

The chain uses TRBV28 and TRBJ1-1, with a weak D call TRBD1 (6 bases). CDR3 size: 14 residues. In germline, CDR1 is MDHEN, CDR2 SYDVKM. The V end was cut by 6 bases, the J end by 5 bases, with 16 bases between. CDR3 amino acids: CASSPWGGWTEAFF. Here the CDR3 DNA reads TGTGCCAGCAGCCCTTGGGGGGGCTGGACTGAAGCTTTCTTT.

The gene calls are TRBV4-2 and TRBJ2-7, with 10 positions matching TRBD1. The CDR3 totals 15 residues. Germline CDR1 LGHNA, CDR2 YNFKEQ. V shed 2 bases, J shed 6 bases, and the junction held 7 bases outside the gene matches. The CDR3 spells CASSQIPGQGTEQYF. CDR3 DNA sequence: TGTGCCAGCAGCCAAATCCCGGGACAGGGGACCGAGCAGTACTTC.

The chain recombines TRBV6-5 with TRBJ2-7; D is uncertain. The CDR3 runs to 14 residues. Germline CDR1 is MNHEY and CDR2 is SVGAGI. Deletions cut 0 bases from V and 0 bases from J, with 6 bases between. The CDR3 loop reads CASSYSRFSYEQYF. In DNA, the CDR3 is TGTGCCAGCAGTTACTCCAGGTTCTCCTACGAGCAGTACTTC.

The chain links TRBV14 to TRBJ2-7, with 12 bases identical to TRBD2. The CDR3 runs 17 residues. V was clipped by 3 bases and J by 3 bases; unmatched bases: 9. From germline, CDR1 is SGHDN and CDR2 FVKESK. The CDR3 protein is CASSHPETSGRIYEQYF. For the CDR3, the DNA is TGTGCCAGCAGCCATCCGGAGACTAGCGGGAGAATCTACGAGCAGTACTTC.

The rearrangement joins TRBV9 to TRBJ2-5; possibly TRBD1 for D (6 bases). CDR3 length: 16 residues. Between the trimmed V and J ends, which lost 0 bases and 5 bases, there was a span of 17 bases. CDR1 and CDR2 from the germline V gene are SGDLS and YYNGEE. CDR3 residues: CASSVGEGEFGETQYF. The CDR3 DNA follows: TGTGCCAGCAGCGTAGGAGAGGGGGAGTTTGGGGAGACCCAGTACTTC.

J is TRBJ1-4 and V is TRBV4-1, with 8 bases fitting TRBD1. Trimming cost V 5 bases and J 5 bases; bases outside gene matches: 7. Germline CDR1 and CDR2: MGHRA and YSYEKL. CDR3 length equals 15 residues. CDR3 protein: CASSEPGTGNEKLFF. CDR3 nucleotides: TGCGCCAGCAGCGAGCCAGGGACAGGAAATGAAAAACTGTTTTTT.

The CDR3 nucleotides are TGTGCCAGCAGGCCGGGACAGGGAGGAATCTACGAGCAGTACTTC. Amino acids: CASRPGQGGIYEQYF. V gene TRBV6-6 combines with J gene TRBJ2-7; 9 bases match TRBD1. Germline-derived CDR1 and CDR2 are MNHNY and SVGAGI (reference sequence). Trimming at V came to 6 bases and at J to 3 bases, leaving 9 bases not matched to a gene. The CDR3 extends over 15 amino acids.

This rearrangement joins TRBV7-9 to TRBJ2-1; 7 bases fit TRBD2. The J segment lost 2 bases and the V segment lost 3 bases, leaving 1 base of the junction unmatched. The CDR3 totals 14 residues. CDR1 is SEHNR and CDR2 is FQNEAQ in the germline V gene (reference sequence). CDR3 region: CASSFGGAYNEQFF. The CDR3 DNA reads TGTGCCAGCAGCTTTGGGGGGGCCTACAATGAGCAGTTCTTC. Based on the CDR3 plus reference TRBV7-9 and TRBJ2-1, the full variable domain is DTGVSQNPRHKITKRGQNVTFRCDPISEHNRLYWYRQTLGQGPEFLTYFQNEAQLEKSRLLSDRFSAERPKGSFSTLEIQRTEQGDSAMYLCASSFGGAYNEQFFGPGTRLTVL.

V is TRBV29-1 and J is TRBJ1-1, with D possibly TRBD1 on 6 matching bases. This CDR3 region has 12 residues. Germline lookup yields CDR1 SQVTM and CDR2 ANQGSEA. V was shortened by 3 bases and J by 9 bases, with 14 bases between the two germline ends. The CDR3 here is CSVDYGGTKAFF. Here the CDR3 DNA reads TGCAGCGTTGACTATGGTGGGACAAAAGCTTTCTTT.

The J gene is TRBJ1-1, the V gene TRBV7-9; D is undetermined. Germline CDR1 is SEHNR and CDR2 is FQNEAQ (reference sequence). The length of the CDR3 is 15 residues. The V end lost 5 bases, the J end lost 3 bases, and 16 bases lay between the germline ends. CDR3 bases: TGTGCCAGCAGCCCGACCCTGGGGAGTTACACTGAAGCTTTCTTT. Protein sequence: CASSPTLGSYTEAFF. Filled out from reference TRBV7-9 and TRBJ1-1, the complete variable domain reads DTGVSQNPRHKITKRGQNVTFRCDPISEHNRLYWYRQTLGQGPEFLTYFQNEAQLEKSRLLSDRFSAERPKGSFSTLEIQRTEQGDSAMYLCASSPTLGSYTEAFFGQGTRLTVV.

The CDR3: CASSLSGGTGTDTQYF. CDR3 bases: TGTGCCAGCAGCTTAAGTGGCGGGACAGGCACAGATACGCAGTATTTT. The J gene is TRBJ2-3, the V gene TRBV7-2, with a tentative D call TRBD1 (7 bases). Trimming pared 2 bases from V and 1 base from J, leaving 13 bases between. From germline, CDR1 is SGHTA and CDR2 FQGNSA. CDR3 size: 16 residues.

The chain combines TRBV28 with TRBJ1-2, with 7 bases matching TRBD1. After removal of 2 bases from V and 8 bases from J, the junction contained 8 bases not matched to a gene. This CDR3 contains 14 residues. Per germline, CDR1 MDHEN and CDR2 SYDVKM. CDR3 amino acids: CASSLDDRVRGYTF. Written as DNA, the CDR3 is TGTGCCAGCAGTTTAGACGACAGGGTGCGCGGCTACACCTTC.

The chain is built from TRBV5-1 and TRBJ2-1; 9 nucleotides agree with TRBD2. From germline, CDR1 is SGHRS and CDR2 YFSETQ. CDR3 length: 15 residues. V was pared by 4 bases and J by 1 base, with 3 bases of the junction left unmatched. As DNA, the CDR3 is TGCGCCAGCAGCCTGGGACTAGCTTCCTACAATGAGCAGTTCTTC. Its protein product is CASSLGLASYNEQFF.

The chain combines TRBV6-6 with TRBJ2-3; TRBD2 matches 8 bases. V was pared by 2 bases and J by 0 bases, with 1 base of the junction left unmatched. Germline CDR1 reads MNHNY; CDR2 reads SVGAGI (reference sequence). CDR3 size: 15 residues. CDR3 coding DNA: TGTGCCAGCAGTTACCGGGAGGGAAGCACAGATACGCAGTATTTT. Encoded protein: CASSYREGSTDTQYF.

The chain couples TRBV19 to TRBJ2-1, with TRBD1 matching 8 bases. The V gene's germline CDR1 is LNHDA and CDR2 SQIVND (reference sequence). V trimming: 4 bases; J trimming: 7 bases; junction bases outside the gene matches: 6. The CDR3 covers 14 residues. CDR3 bases: TGTGCCAGTAGTAACCCGACAGGGGAGAATGAGCAGTTCTTC. Translated, it gives CASSNPTGENEQFF.

This sequence joins TRBV11-2 and TRBJ1-3; possibly TRBD1 for D (6 bases). Looked up from germline, CDR1 is SGHAT and CDR2 is FQNNGV. The V gene lost 2 bases and the J gene lost 4 bases, with 18 bases spanning the gap. CDR3 length: 17 amino acids. DNA for the CDR3: TGTGCCAGCAGCTTATTTTTCGGGCAGGGGTCAGGAAACACCATATATTTT. It yields the protein CASSLFFGQGSGNTIYF.

The CDR3 sequence is CASSSQFGQYF. The CDR3 DNA is TGTGCCAGTAGTTCCCAGTTTGGGCAGTACTTC. The V and J genes are TRBV19 and TRBJ2-7; D not certain. Trimming took off 5 bases at V and 9 bases at J, with 11 bases between the two ends. This CDR3 is built from 11 residues. The germline V gene has CDR1 LNHDA and CDR2 SQIVND (reference sequence).

This sequence joins TRBV7-2 and TRBJ1-2; the match to TRBD1 covers 12 bases. Germline trimming cut 5 bases from V and 7 bases from J; bases unmatched to any gene: 14. The V gene's germline CDR1 is SGHTA and CDR2 FQGNSA. CDR3 length: 17 amino acids. This CDR3 reads CASSNTAKGQGARGYTF. The CDR3 DNA sequence: TGTGCCAGCAGCAATACAGCGAAGGGACAGGGGGCGCGTGGCTACACCTTC.

V and J are TRBV6-4 and TRBJ2-1; 9 positions match TRBD2. Trimming cost V 4 bases and J 2 bases; bases outside gene matches: 6. The CDR3 sequence is 16 residues long. Germline values: CDR1 MRHNA, CDR2 SNTAGT. CDR3: CASSGRSGRPYNEQFF. The CDR3 bases are TGTGCCAGCAGTGGCCGCAGCGGGAGGCCCTACAATGAGCAGTTCTTC.

This chain uses TRBV5-5 with TRBJ2-1, with 7 bases matching TRBD2. CDR1 and CDR2 (germline): SGHKS, YYEKEE (reference sequence). The CDR3 covers 16 residues. With 2 bases clipped from V and 5 bases from J, the junction kept 10 bases outside the gene matches. CDR3 DNA: TGTGCCAGCAGCTTTGTGGTTTCGGCGGGAGACAATGAGCAGTTCTTC. It is translated as CASSFVVSAGDNEQFF.

The rearrangement uses TRBV5-1 and TRBJ2-3; the match to TRBD2 covers 12 bases. The CDR3 totals 17 residues. The V segment lost 2 bases and the J segment 0 bases; nucleotides outside the gene matches: 4. Per the germline V gene, CDR1 is SGHRS and CDR2 is YFSETQ. In nucleotides, the CDR3 is TGCGCCAGCAGCTTCCCGGGACTAGCGGGTAGCACAGATACGCAGTATTTT. Its protein product is CASSFPGLAGSTDTQYF.

V gene TRBV29-1 combines with J gene TRBJ2-5, with TRBD1 matching 9 bases. Trimming at V came to 1 base and at J to 5 bases, leaving 11 bases not matched to a gene. CDR1 and CDR2 (germline): SQVTM, ANQGSEA. The CDR3 loop spans 16 amino acids. The CDR3 is CSVEGAQGAWPETQYF. Here the CDR3 DNA reads TGCAGCGTTGAAGGGGCACAGGGGGCTTGGCCGGAGACCCAGTACTTC.

A single count supports this clone. This rearrangement joins TRBV2 to TRBJ1-2, with 10 bases matching TRBD1. The V gene end was trimmed by 6 bases and the J gene end by 4 bases; junction bases not matched to a gene: 17. The CDR3 covers 18 residues. The germline CDR1 and CDR2 sequences are SNHLY and FYNNEI. CDR3 sequence: CASRRAGQGTGSSYGYTF. The CDR3 coding sequence is TGTGCCAGCAGGCGGGCGGGACAGGGGACAGGCTCGAGCTATGGCTACACCTTC. Variable domain in full (rest from reference TRBV2 and TRBJ1-2): EPEVTQTPSHQVTQMGQEVILRCVPISNHLYFYWYRQILGQKVEFLVSFYNNEISEKSEIFDDQFSVERPDGSNFTLKIRSTKLEDSAMYFCASRRAGQGTGSSYGYTFGSGTRLTVV.

This sequence joins TRBV19 and TRBJ1-5; no definite D call. This CDR3 contains 13 residues. The germline gives CDR1 LNHDA, CDR2 SQIVND (reference sequence). Trimming pared 5 bases from V and 5 bases from J, leaving 10 bases between. The CDR3 here is CASSQDLYQPQHF. Written as DNA, the CDR3 is TGTGCCAGTAGTCAGGATTTATATCAGCCCCAGCATTTT.